Below, one T cell receptor (beta chain) is given with its context. The target antigen is unknown. Trimming left V 7 bases short and J 6 bases short, with 22 bases between. There are 16 residues in the CDR3. Per germline, CDR1 MDHEN and CDR2 SYDVKM. PCR involved 60 Vbeta and 13 Jbeta primers. The protocol was immunoSEQ multiplex PCR, while the TCRdb copy is restricted to in-frame clones and leaves out a portion. The data contain over 55,000 clones, approximately 92% of them singletons. The study sampled nominally healthy donors, though unrecorded immune exposures were likely. The data originate from a study of cytomegalovirus exposure and HLA in healthy donors. Overall study findings and caveats: Segments of the TCR beta V type were, in most cases, productive about 87% or about 30% of the time in an earlier analysis. An assumption of roughly uniform sequencing depth across donors underlay the presence/absence analyses. HLA alleles were associated with 15,000 to 20,000 TCR beta sequences in a later analysis at 0.05 false discovery rate.

What was sequenced was PBMCs. The TCR was taken from a woman in her twenties or thirties in good health and CMV-seropositive. This chain uses TRBV28 with TRBJ1-5; tentatively, D is TRBD1 (5 bases). This chain's CDR3 is CASKPGRRGGGQPQHF. The DNA of the CDR3 is TGTGCCAGCAAACCAGGCCGAAGGGGCGGGGGTCAGCCCCAGCATTTT.